This T cell receptor beta chain appears in the sequencing data of a study of T cell responses to AZD1222 COVID-19 vaccine. CDR1 and CDR2 (germline): SQVTM, ANQGSEA. V lost 7 bases to trimming and J lost 3 bases, with 15 bases between them. The length of the CDR3 is 13 residues. Clones were sequenced by immunoSEQ multiplex PCR, and TCRdb holds only the in-frame ones, with some missing. The sample has roughly 80,000 clones, 90% seen once. This TCR was recovered from an adult who received the AZD1222 COVID-19 vaccine. The chain combines TRBV29-1 with TRBJ1-1, with D possibly TRBD1 on 5 matching bases. The sequencing used peripheral blood, collected 28 days after the second AZD1222 dose. CDR3 DNA sequence: TGCAGCGCGGAGCGGGGGGGGGACACTGAAGCTTTCTTT. It codes for CSAERGGDTEAFF.